This entry features one TCR beta chain sequence. This sample is part of a study of blood T cell repertoires in COVID-19. For the study at large: Both acute and convalescent COVID-19 samples were obtained from the United States, Italy and Spain. The cDNA or gDNA used as material had been derived from T cells, B-cell-depleted T cells, or PBMCs.

Measured with immunoSEQ multiplex PCR; TCRdb has only the in-frame clones, and not every one. The data contain 180,000 or so clones, more than 80% of them singletons. Germline CDR1 is MNHEY and CDR2 is SVGAGI. Trimming pared 4 bases from V and 2 bases from J, leaving 9 bases between. This CDR3 has 14 amino acids. This sequence joins TRBV6-5 and TRBJ1-3; the D gene is possibly TRBD1 (5 bases). This TCR derives from a woman aged 60-70 years with acute or convalescent COVID-19. The specimen sequenced was peripheral blood. The DNA for the CDR3 is TGTGCCAGCAGTTCCGGGGGGGCTGGAAACACCATATATTTT. Protein sequence: CASSSGGAGNTIYF.